The following is a TCR beta chain sequence with its context. The antigen remains unidentified. It was with 60 Vbeta and 13 Jbeta primers that the PCR ran. TCRdb keeps only in-frame clones here, not all; method: immunoSEQ multiplex PCR. Of fewer than 150,000 clones detected, roughly 83% appear once; the ten largest clones hold more than 4%. This sample was included in a study of cytomegalovirus exposure and HLA in healthy donors. Study summary: Genetic ancestry analysis placed about 80% of the 350 to 500 donors that were genotyped in the Caucasian-associated cluster. Study-wide findings and caveats: Reports state that TCR beta sequences accurately predicted most subjects' HLA-A and HLA-B alleles. Versus the approximately 700-donor mean, an Asian-associated ancestry cluster reportedly showed fewer N-insertions in a later analysis.

CDR1 is SGHRS and CDR2 is YFSETQ in the germline V gene. The CDR3 is 16 residues long. Deletions cut 0 bases from V and 7 bases from J, with 19 bases between. This rearrangement joins TRBV5-1 to TRBJ1-1, with no clear D. Material: PBMCs. This receptor was taken from a man aged 35 to 55 in good health and CMV-seropositive. This chain's CDR3 is CASSLGYHVRLDEAFF. For the CDR3, the DNA is TGCGCCAGCAGCTTGGGTTACCACGTGCGGTTAGATGAAGCTTTCTTT.